The subject of this entry is one T cell receptor (beta chain). The antigen remains undetermined. These data originate in a study of cytomegalovirus exposure and HLA in healthy donors. Study-wide results and caveats: Most TCR sequences were uncommon, yet certain public TCRs appeared in many donors. The majority of CMV-associated TCR beta chains were reported as apparently HLA-restricted in a later analysis. The authors considered a cluster of highly shared sequence variants likely to be a sequencing artifact. According to the study, 150 to 200 TCR beta chains were cytomegalovirus-associated.

The study ran its PCR with 60 Vbeta and 13 Jbeta primers. Clones were read by immunoSEQ multiplex PCR, and TCRdb kept only the in-frame ones, dropping some. The top ten clones hold roughly 1% of a sample with 150,000 to 200,000 clones, roughly 72% of them seen once. Germline lookup yields CDR1 SGHTS and CDR2 YDEGEE. This CDR3 has 14 residues. The junction had 7 bases not matched to a gene; V was cut back by 4 bases and J by 8 bases. The gene calls are TRBV5-8 and TRBJ1-4; TRBD1 aligns across 8 bases. The sequence was obtained from a woman aged 40 to 50 in good health and CMV-seronegative. The sequencing sample was made of PBMCs. The CDR3 is CASSLGQGREKLFF. The CDR3 DNA reads TGTGCCAGCAGCCTCGGACAGGGTCGGGAAAAACTGTTTTTT.